One sample yielded the 10 T cell receptor beta chains listed below, sequenced in a study of post-analysis software for immune sequencing data. Whole-study findings and limits: A handful of TRBV segments were significantly more frequent in patients than in controls. TRBV5-6, TRBV5-1 and TRBV20-1 were among these segments.

These receptors have no known antigen. Unique molecular identifiers tagged the TCR beta cDNA libraries. TCRdb re-called the PCR reads with MiXCR, one entry per CDR3 protein. Among some 260,000 distinct CDR3 sequences listed, just over 35% were seen once. Sequencing was performed on blood. The source is a girl under 18 with multiple sclerosis.

This clonotype was recorded many times. The chain joins TRBV7-6 to TRBJ2-1; maybe TRBD2 (6 bases). CDR3 length: 17 amino acids. Germline lookup yields CDR1 SGHVS and CDR2 FNYEAQ. V was trimmed by 0 bases and J by 4 bases, leaving 16 bases between them. Here the CDR3 reads CASSLALGGAVYNEQFF. The CDR3, as DNA: TGTGCCAGCAGCTTAGCGCTTGGCGGGGCGGTTTACAATGAGCAGTTCTTC.

This clonotype was counted between two and nine times. The V gene is TRBV20-1, the J gene TRBJ1-1, with D unresolved. V dropped 0 bases and J dropped 3 bases, with 11 bases sitting between them. This CDR3 is built from 14 residues. Per the germline V gene, CDR1 is DFQATT and CDR2 is SNEGSKA (reference sequence). This CDR3 is CSARDSGSYTEAFF. In DNA form, the CDR3 reads TGCAGTGCTAGAGATTCGGGGTCGTACACTGAAGCTTTCTTT.

This clonotype has ten or more counts. The chain is built from TRBV9 and TRBJ2-1; 9 nucleotides match TRBD2. The germline gives CDR1 SGDLS, CDR2 YYNGEE. After removal of 0 bases from V and 8 bases from J, the junction contained 9 bases not matched to a gene. The CDR3 covers 16 residues. CDR3 protein: CASSVGPSGTGHEQFF. The DNA for the CDR3 is TGTGCCAGCAGCGTAGGTCCTAGCGGGACCGGGCATGAGCAGTTCTTC.

CDR3 DNA sequence: TGTGCCAGCGGCCCTACACTGGGGCGGGCCCTCTACAATGAGCAGTTCTTC. This codes for CASGPTLGRALYNEQFF. The gene calls are TRBV6-1 and TRBJ2-1, with D perhaps TRBD1 or TRBD2 (5 bases each). V lost 8 bases and J lost 3, with 23 bases in between. Germline assignment: CDR1 MNHNS and CDR2 SASEGT. This CDR3 is built from 17 residues.

This clonotype was recorded many times. The rearrangement uses TRBV7-3 and TRBJ2-4, with 8 bases fitting TRBD1. The V gene's germline CDR1 is SGHTA and CDR2 FQGTGA. V shed 2 bases, J shed 1 base, and the junction held 4 bases outside the gene matches. CDR3 length: 16 amino acids. The CDR3 is CASSLGQGRAKNIQYF. The CDR3 coding sequence is TGTGCCAGCAGCTTAGGACAGGGAAGGGCCAAAAACATTCAGTACTTC.

This chain links TRBV12-3 or TRBV12-4 with TRBJ2-1; TRBD2 aligns across 14 bases. This CDR3 comprises 16 residues. V shed 6 bases, J shed 9 bases, and the junction held 10 bases outside the gene matches. As DNA, the CDR3 is TGTGCCAGCAGGCCCACCGGGACTAGCGGGAGAGGTGAGCAGTTCTTC. Its translation: CASRPTGTSGRGEQFF.

This clonotype was detected many times. V usage is TRBV12-3 or TRBV12-4 and J usage is TRBJ2-1; 7 bases are shared with TRBD2. The CDR3 spans 15 residues. With 5 bases clipped from V and 6 bases from J, the junction kept 10 bases outside the gene matches. The CDR3 loop reads CASSPPGLPSNEQFF. The CDR3 nucleotides read TGTGCCAGCAGTCCTCCGGGACTACCGTCCAATGAGCAGTTCTTC.

The V and J genes are TRBV4-2 and TRBJ2-7; unclear D gene. Germline V gene lookup returns CDR1 LGHNA and CDR2 YNFKEQ. This CDR3 contains 15 residues. Trimming took off 1 base at V and 1 base at J, with 11 bases between the two ends. The CDR3 sequence is CASSQARTDSYEQYF. DNA of the CDR3: TGTGCCAGCAGCCAAGCCCGGACGGATTCCTACGAGCAGTACTTC.

This clonotype was counted at least ten times. J is TRBJ2-3 and V is TRBV2; the D gene could be TRBD1 or TRBD2 (5 bases each). From germline, CDR1 is SNHLY and CDR2 FYNNEI. CDR3 length equals 17 residues. Trimming pared 4 bases from V and 3 bases from J, leaving 20 bases between. CDR3 in amino acids: CASSVSRDREGTDTQYF. The CDR3 DNA follows: TGTGCCAGCAGTGTTTCCCGGGACCGAGAGGGAACAGATACGCAGTATTTT. The whole variable domain, remainder taken from reference TRBV2 and TRBJ2-3, is EPEVTQTPSHQVTQMGQEVILRCVPISNHLYFYWYRQILGQKVEFLVSFYNNEISEKSEIFDDQFSVERPDGSNFTLKIRSTKLEDSAMYFCASSVSRDREGTDTQYFGPGTRLTVL.

This clonotype was seen ten or more times. This chain joins TRBV28 and TRBJ2-3; 7 nucleotides align to TRBD2. CDR1 and CDR2 from the germline V gene are MDHEN and SYDVKM. V lost 8 bases, J lost 6 bases, and 17 bases stayed unmatched. The CDR3 is made up of 16 amino acids. The CDR3 region is CASGDPSGVAGDTQYF. The CDR3 region has the DNA TGTGCCAGCGGGGACCCGAGCGGGGTGGCCGGCGATACGCAGTATTTT.